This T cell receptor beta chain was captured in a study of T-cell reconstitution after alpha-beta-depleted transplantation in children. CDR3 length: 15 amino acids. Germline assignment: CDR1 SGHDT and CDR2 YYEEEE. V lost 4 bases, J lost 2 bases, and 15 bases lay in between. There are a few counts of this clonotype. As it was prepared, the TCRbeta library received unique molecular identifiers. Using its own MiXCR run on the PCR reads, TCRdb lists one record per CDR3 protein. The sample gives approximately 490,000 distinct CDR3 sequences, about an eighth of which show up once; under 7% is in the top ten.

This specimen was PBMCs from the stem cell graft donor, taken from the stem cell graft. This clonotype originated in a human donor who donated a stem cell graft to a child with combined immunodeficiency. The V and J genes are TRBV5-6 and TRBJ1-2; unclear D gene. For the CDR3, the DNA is TGTGCCAGCAGCCTCGGAGAGGGAATAAACTATGGCTACACCTTC. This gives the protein CASSLGEGINYGYTF. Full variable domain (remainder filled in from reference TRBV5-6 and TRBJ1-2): DAGVTQSPTHLIKTRGQQVTLRCSPKSGHDTVSWYQQALGQGPQFIFQYYEEEERQRGNFPDRFSGHQFPNYSSELNVNALLLGDSALYLCASSLGEGINYGYTFGSGTRLTVV.